This T cell receptor (beta chain) stems from a study of T cell responses to AZD1222 COVID-19 vaccine. Study overall: Second doses at about 4 or about 12 weeks were pooled.

The CDR3 is 14 amino acids. The germline V and J ends were trimmed by 4 bases and 4 bases, with 10 bases remaining between them. The germline CDR1 and CDR2 sequences are KGHDR and SFDVKD. Repertoires were generated with immunoSEQ multiplex PCR, while TCRdb's copy carries only in-frame clones and drops some. The table lists 150,000 to 200,000 clones, around 90% of them singletons. Study-level points and caveats: Spike-specific TCRs gained breadth and depth after people received two AZD1222 doses. Clonal diversity was possibly underestimated; the donors were predominantly white British and more often female. Every sample of the repertoires postdated the peak T cell response.

Comments on this clone: Its antigen remains unknown.

The genes are TRBV24-1 and TRBJ2-1; TRBD2 might be the D (6 bases). Sequences were derived from peripheral blood, sampled on day 0 of AZD1222 vaccination. The source is an adult in good health. The CDR3 reads CATSEAGKYNEQFF. In DNA, the CDR3 is TGTGCCACCAGTGAGGCGGGGAAGTACAATGAGCAGTTCTTC.